The sequence of this T cell receptor (beta chain) was determined in a study of Tregs in tolerant kidney transplant recipients. Study results and caveats: Biological reproducibility was not directly addressed in this study. Tolerant patients' donor-specific Tregs expanded beyond overall Tregs, suggesting antigen-driven growth.

V was cut by 5 bases and J by 5 bases, with 21 bases left in between. The CDR3 covers 16 residues. Germline values: CDR1 SEHNR, CDR2 FQNEAQ (reference sequence). Measured with immunoSEQ multiplex PCR; TCRdb has only the in-frame clones, and not every one. Of some 80,000 clones in the sample, roughly 98% were seen once. Notes on this clone: The antigen remains undetermined.

The chain links TRBV7-9 to TRBJ2-5, with D maybe TRBD1 (5 bases). Sequencing used CD4+ T cells from blood, obtained before the transplant. The TCR originated in a human donor who received a combined kidney and bone marrow transplant. The CDR3 sequence is CASSPKGFRHRETQYF. The CDR3 nucleotides are TGTGCCAGCAGCCCCAAGGGGTTCCGACACCGGGAGACCCAGTACTTC.